These 8 T cell receptor beta chains share one sample of origin, sequenced in a study of beta chain features in type 1 diabetes. Expressed TCRB transcripts were sequenced because the entire RNA isolate underwent reverse transcription. This table comes from immunoSEQ multiplex PCR, and its TCRdb copy is limited to in-frame clones, with some not included. This table holds 240,000 or so clones, 25% to 30% found once. Sequencing was carried out using central memory CD4+ T cells from blood. The receptors shown here come from a man younger than 45 in good health.

This CDR3 reads CATSSRKIKNIQYF. In DNA form, the CDR3 reads TGTGCCACCAGCTCTCGTAAGATAAAAAACATTCAGTACTTC. This sequence joins TRBV15 and TRBJ2-4; D remains ambiguous. Looked up from germline, CDR1 is LNHNV and CDR2 is YYDKDF (reference sequence). Trimming took 5 bases from V and 4 from J, leaving 12 bases between them. The CDR3 length is 14 residues.

The rearrangement uses TRBV29-1 and TRBJ1-5; unclear D gene. Germline V CDR1 and CDR2: SQVTM, ANQGSEA. Trimming pared 4 bases from V and 3 bases from J, leaving 10 bases between. This CDR3 contains 13 residues. The CDR3 nucleotides are TGCAGCGTTGCGACGGGAAACAATCAGCCCCAGCATTTT. Its protein is CSVATGNNQPQHF.

This clone was observed a few times. The DNA for the CDR3 is TGTGCCAGCAGGGAAGGGAACACCGGGGAGCTGTTTTTT. Translating it yields CASREGNTGELFF. V is TRBV5-4 and J is TRBJ2-2; D is unclear. Trimming left V 5 bases short and J 1 base short, with 6 bases between. This CDR3 has 13 residues. The germline CDR1 and CDR2 sequences are SGHNT and YYREEE (reference sequence).

The chain recombines TRBV10-1 with TRBJ2-5, with D uncertain. V was clipped by 2 bases and J by 0 bases, with 4 bases between them. The CDR3 extends over 13 amino acids. CDR1 is WNHNN and CDR2 is SYGVQD in the germline V gene (reference sequence). CDR3 protein: CASSELYQETQYF. The CDR3 coding sequence is TGCGCCAGCAGTGAGCTGTACCAAGAGACCCAGTACTTC.

A single count supports this clone. V is TRBV10-1 and J is TRBJ2-5; D is possibly TRBD1 or TRBD2 (6 bases each). Germline-derived CDR1 and CDR2 are WNHNN and SYGVQD (reference sequence). With 0 bases removed from V and 1 base from J, the gap between germline ends came to 12 bases. This CDR3 comprises 16 residues. As DNA, the CDR3 is TGCGCCAGCAGTGAGTCGATCGGAGGGGGCCAAGAGACCCAGTACTTC. The encoded protein is CASSESIGGGQETQYF.

This clone was seen more than once but under ten times. V usage is TRBV2 and J usage is TRBJ2-6; D might be TRBD1 (5 bases). The CDR3 is 15 amino acids. The germline CDR1 and CDR2 sequences are SNHLY and FYNNEI. V was clipped by 6 bases and J by 3 bases, with 12 bases between them. CDR3 DNA sequence: TGTGCCAGCAGGGCACAGGCAGGTGGGGCCAACGTCCTGACTTTC. Protein: CASRAQAGGANVLTF. The complete variable domain, with remaining parts taken from reference TRBV2 and TRBJ2-6, reads EPEVTQTPSHQVTQMGQEVILRCVPISNHLYFYWYRQILGQKVEFLVSFYNNEISEKSEIFDDQFSVERPDGSNFTLKIRSTKLEDSAMYFCASRAQAGGANVLTFGAGSRLTVL.

The chain joins TRBV7-2 to TRBJ2-1; 8 bases fit TRBD2. Germline CDR1 SGHTA, CDR2 FQGNSA. The CDR3 has 16 residues. After removal of 6 bases from V and 0 bases from J, the junction contained 7 bases not matched to a gene. The CDR3 reads CASSTGLAPSYNEQFF. CDR3 DNA: TGTGCCAGCAGTACCGGACTAGCTCCCTCCTACAATGAGCAGTTCTTC. Filled out from reference TRBV7-2 and TRBJ2-1, the complete variable domain reads GAGVSQSPSNKVTEKGKDVELRCDPISGHTALYWYRQSLGQGLEFLIYFQGNSAPDKSGLPSDRFSAERTGGSVSTLTIQRTQQEDSAVYLCASSTGLAPSYNEQFFGPGTRLTVL.

The chain carries TRBV7-2 and TRBJ2-7; 7 bases map to TRBD1. The CDR3 totals 14 residues. CDR1 is SGHTA, CDR2 FQGNSA, per germline. Germline trimming cut 4 bases from V and 2 bases from J; bases unmatched to any gene: 5. The CDR3 bases are TGTGCCAGCAGCTCGGCCGGGACAGCCTACGAGCAGTACTTC. Translation: CASSSAGTAYEQYF. Based on the CDR3 plus reference TRBV7-2 and TRBJ2-7, the full variable domain is GAGVSQSPSNKVTEKGKDVELRCDPISGHTALYWYRQSLGQGLEFLIYFQGNSAPDKSGLPSDRFSAERTGGSVSTLTIQRTQQEDSAVYLCASSSAGTAYEQYFGPGTRLTVT.